The 21 T cell receptor beta chains listed next were all sequenced from one sample in a study of neurological immune-mediated disorders. TCRdb called the 5' RACE reads again in MiXCR, with one record for every CDR3 protein. The sample consists of 40,000 or so distinct CDR3 sequences, 11% of them appearing once. Time point specified: technical triplicate 1. Sequenced material: PBMCs. The receptor set was obtained from a man between 60 and 75 years old with HTLV-1-associated myelopathy (HAM/TSP).

V usage is TRBV5-1 and J usage is TRBJ2-7; 7 bases align to TRBD1. Germline V CDR1 and CDR2: SGHRS, YFSETQ. Losses at the gene ends were 4 bases for V and 7 bases for J; bases not matched to a gene: 2. The CDR3 runs to 11 residues. The CDR3 region is CASSTGEEQYF. For the CDR3, the DNA is TGCGCCAGCAGCACAGGGGAGGAGCAGTACTTC.

The rearrangement joins TRBV30 to TRBJ1-1; TRBD1 might be the D (5 bases). The CDR3 is made up of 14 amino acids. Trimming cost V 2 bases and J 3 bases, with 13 bases left between them. CDR1 and CDR2 (germline): GTSNPN, SVGIG (reference sequence). This CDR3 is CAWSRGLGDTEAFF. CDR3 DNA sequence: TGTGCCTGGAGTCGAGGGTTGGGGGACACTGAAGCTTTCTTT.

This clonotype showed up many times. The chain carries TRBV12-3 or TRBV12-4 and TRBJ1-1; D is undetermined. The length of the CDR3 is 15 residues. V was pared by 3 bases and J by 2 bases, with 13 bases between. CDR3 sequence (DNA): TGTGCCAGCAGTTTTGGGGTGGGTCGAAACACTGAAGCTTTCTTT. It is translated as CASSFGVGRNTEAFF.

This clonotype was recorded many times. The chain couples TRBV5-1 to TRBJ2-7, with D perhaps TRBD2 (6 bases). The CDR3 is made up of 14 amino acids. V lost 2 bases to trimming and J lost 0 bases, with 9 bases between them. Germline CDR1 is SGHRS and CDR2 is YFSETQ. The CDR3 DNA reads TGCGCCAGCAGCTTTCGGGGGAGCTCCTACGAGCAGTACTTC. This gives the protein CASSFRGSSYEQYF.

There are many counts of this clonotype. The V and J genes are TRBV3-1 and TRBJ2-7; 8 positions match TRBD1. From germline, CDR1 is LGHDT and CDR2 YNNKEL (reference sequence). V shed 0 bases, J shed 6 bases, and the junction held 4 bases outside the gene matches. The CDR3 contains 14 residues. The CDR3 DNA reads TGTGCCAGCAGCCAAGATATAACAGGGGGCGAGCAGTACTTC. Translated: CASSQDITGGEQYF.

In this sample, this clonotype turned up many times. The rearrangement joins TRBV19 to TRBJ2-7; 8 positions agree with TRBD1. The CDR3 has 12 amino acids. V shed 10 bases, J shed 4 bases, and the junction held 6 bases outside the gene matches. Germline CDR1 LNHDA, CDR2 SQIVND (reference sequence). This CDR3 reads CATGQGLYEQYF. Here the CDR3 DNA reads TGTGCCACTGGACAGGGATTATACGAGCAGTACTTC.

This clonotype was seen ten or more times. This chain connects TRBV6-6 to TRBJ1-1; D is ambiguous. The CDR3 is made up of 11 amino acids. V shed 2 bases and J shed 7 bases, with 5 bases lying between them. The V gene's germline CDR1 is MNHNY and CDR2 SVGAGI (reference sequence). CDR3 amino acids: CASSYQVEAFF. The CDR3 DNA reads as TGTGCCAGCAGTTACCAGGTTGAAGCTTTCTTT.

There are many counts of this clonotype. V is TRBV9 and J is TRBJ2-1, with 12 bases that match TRBD2. Per germline, CDR1 SGDLS and CDR2 YYNGEE. Germline trimming cut 0 bases from V and 9 bases from J; bases unmatched to any gene: 10. The length of the CDR3 is 17 residues. The CDR3 loop is CASSVATTSGGPREQFF. The CDR3, as DNA: TGTGCCAGCAGCGTAGCTACTACTAGCGGGGGGCCTCGTGAGCAGTTCTTC.

The V gene is TRBV14, the J gene TRBJ2-3, with 8 bases lining up with TRBD1. Germline-derived CDR1 and CDR2 are SGHDN and FVKESK. Losses at the gene ends were 4 bases for V and 0 bases for J; bases not matched to a gene: 3. This CDR3 region has 15 residues. In nucleotides, the CDR3 is TGTGCCAGCAGCCCTCGGGACAGGAGCACAGATACGCAGTATTTT. It yields the protein CASSPRDRSTDTQYF.

This clonotype was recorded many times. This chain uses TRBV12-3 or TRBV12-4 with TRBJ1-4, with 7 positions matching TRBD1. The CDR3 runs 14 residues. Trimming at V came to 6 bases and at J to 8 bases, leaving 9 bases not matched to a gene. CDR3 sequence: CASSDRDSREKLFF. The CDR3 nucleotides read TGTGCCAGCAGCGACCGGGACAGTCGAGAAAAACTGTTTTTT.

The table lists this clonotype with many counts. The rearrangement links TRBV4-1 to TRBJ2-5, with D hard to call. The CDR3 has 15 residues. The germline V and J ends were trimmed by 1 base and 5 bases, with 14 bases remaining between them. Germline lookup yields CDR1 MGHRA and CDR2 YSYEKL. The CDR3 sequence is CASSQGGFGEETQYF. The CDR3 region has the DNA TGCGCCAGCAGCCAAGGCGGTTTTGGCGAGGAGACCCAGTACTTC.

The rearrangement links TRBV7-9 to TRBJ2-2, with TRBD2 matching 7 bases. The CDR3 runs to 18 residues. The germline CDR1 and CDR2 sequences are SEHNR and FQNEAQ (reference sequence). The V segment lost 4 bases and the J segment 2 bases; nucleotides outside the gene matches: 13. The CDR3 region has the DNA TGTGCCAGCAGCTCCATTTCTAGCGGCTGGCGAAACACCGGGGAGCTGTTTTTT. Protein product: CASSSISSGWRNTGELFF.

This clonotype was observed at least ten times. The rearrangement links TRBV6-5 to TRBJ2-1, with 12 bases fitting TRBD2. The CDR3 totals 18 residues. The germline V gene encodes CDR1 MNHEY and CDR2 SVGAGI. With 4 bases clipped from V and 6 bases from J, the junction kept 13 bases outside the gene matches. CDR3 nucleotide sequence: TGTGCCAGCAGTTCGGGGACTAGCGGGCCCTCACCCACCAATGAGCAGTTCTTC. Encoded protein: CASSSGTSGPSPTNEQFF.

There are many counts of this clonotype. The rearrangement uses TRBV2 and TRBJ2-3, with D uncertain. Germline V gene data show CDR1 as SNHLY and CDR2 as FYNNEI. The CDR3 length is 11 residues. V shed 3 bases and J shed 6 bases, with 4 bases lying between them. The CDR3 bases are TGTGCCAGCAGTGAGGGGGATACGCAGTATTTT. Its protein is CASSEGDTQYF. Based on the CDR3 plus reference TRBV2 and TRBJ2-3, the full variable domain is EPEVTQTPSHQVTQMGQEVILRCVPISNHLYFYWYRQILGQKVEFLVSFYNNEISEKSEIFDDQFSVERPDGSNFTLKIRSTKLEDSAMYFCASSEGDTQYFGPGTRLTVL.

Of note for this clonotype: Here the CDR3 omits its conserved ending phenylalanine or tryptophan, so a read error is the likely source. The gene calls are TRBV6-5 and TRBJ2-5; no clear D. The V gene's germline CDR1 is MNHEY and CDR2 SVGAGI. The CDR3 loop spans 11 amino acids. The CDR3 protein is CTSVFEETQYI. In nucleotides, the CDR3 is TGTACCAGCGTATTCGAAGAGACCCAGTACATC.

The chain uses TRBV7-9 and TRBJ2-1; TRBD2 might be the D (6 bases). Germline CDR1 SEHNR, CDR2 FQNEAQ (reference sequence). Trimming took 1 base from V and 6 from J, leaving 13 bases between them. This CDR3 contains 15 residues. The CDR3 region has the DNA TGTGCCAGCAGCTTAGGTCTAGCGTCAGGCAATGAGCAGTTCTTC. Translation: CASSLGLASGNEQFF.

This clonotype was found many times. The gene calls are TRBV20-1 and TRBJ2-5; D possibly corresponds to TRBD1 (6 bases). This CDR3 is built from 11 residues. With 8 bases removed from V and 5 bases from J, the gap between germline ends came to 12 bases. The germline V gene encodes CDR1 DFQATT and CDR2 SNEGSKA (reference sequence). The CDR3 is CSINRAETQYF. In nucleotides, the CDR3 is TGCAGTATCAACAGGGCTGAGACCCAGTACTTC.

The V gene is TRBV18, the J gene TRBJ2-5; tentative D call: TRBD2 (5 bases). The J call may be mistaken, given a closer DNA end match to TRBJ2-7. The length of the CDR3 is 14 residues. Germline lookup yields CDR1 KGHSH and CDR2 LQKENI. This chain's CDR3 is CASSPPRAVYEQYF. The CDR3 nucleotides are TGTGCCAGCTCACCACCGAGAGCGGTCTACGAGCAGTACTTC.

The V and J genes are TRBV6-6 and TRBJ1-1, with 9 bases that match TRBD1. After removal of 6 bases from V and 3 bases from J, the junction contained 8 bases not matched to a gene. This CDR3 region has 15 residues. The germline V gene encodes CDR1 MNHNY and CDR2 SVGAGI (reference sequence). In DNA form, the CDR3 reads TGTGCCAGCAGGCCTTACAGGGGGCGCGACACTGAAGCTTTCTTT. This encodes CASRPYRGRDTEAFF.

This clonotype was seen only a few times. V gene TRBV5-1 combines with J gene TRBJ2-7; D uncertain. The V gene lost 0 bases and the J gene lost 5 bases, with 12 bases spanning the gap. Germline CDR1 is SGHRS and CDR2 is YFSETQ. The CDR3 contains 14 residues. The CDR3 coding sequence is TGCGCCAGCAGCTTGGGTGCGGCCTTCGACGAGCAGTACTTC. It specifies CASSLGAAFDEQYF.

The rearrangement joins TRBV28 to TRBJ2-7, with 8 positions matching TRBD1. The V and J ends lost 6 bases and 3 bases, in that order; junction bases with no gene match: 19. Germline values: CDR1 MDHEN, CDR2 SYDVKM. The CDR3 totals 18 residues. CDR3 bases: TGTGCCAGCAGCCTTGGGACAGGCGGTCGACTCGCCCTCTACGAGCAGTACTTC. This sequence encodes CASSLGTGGRLALYEQYF.